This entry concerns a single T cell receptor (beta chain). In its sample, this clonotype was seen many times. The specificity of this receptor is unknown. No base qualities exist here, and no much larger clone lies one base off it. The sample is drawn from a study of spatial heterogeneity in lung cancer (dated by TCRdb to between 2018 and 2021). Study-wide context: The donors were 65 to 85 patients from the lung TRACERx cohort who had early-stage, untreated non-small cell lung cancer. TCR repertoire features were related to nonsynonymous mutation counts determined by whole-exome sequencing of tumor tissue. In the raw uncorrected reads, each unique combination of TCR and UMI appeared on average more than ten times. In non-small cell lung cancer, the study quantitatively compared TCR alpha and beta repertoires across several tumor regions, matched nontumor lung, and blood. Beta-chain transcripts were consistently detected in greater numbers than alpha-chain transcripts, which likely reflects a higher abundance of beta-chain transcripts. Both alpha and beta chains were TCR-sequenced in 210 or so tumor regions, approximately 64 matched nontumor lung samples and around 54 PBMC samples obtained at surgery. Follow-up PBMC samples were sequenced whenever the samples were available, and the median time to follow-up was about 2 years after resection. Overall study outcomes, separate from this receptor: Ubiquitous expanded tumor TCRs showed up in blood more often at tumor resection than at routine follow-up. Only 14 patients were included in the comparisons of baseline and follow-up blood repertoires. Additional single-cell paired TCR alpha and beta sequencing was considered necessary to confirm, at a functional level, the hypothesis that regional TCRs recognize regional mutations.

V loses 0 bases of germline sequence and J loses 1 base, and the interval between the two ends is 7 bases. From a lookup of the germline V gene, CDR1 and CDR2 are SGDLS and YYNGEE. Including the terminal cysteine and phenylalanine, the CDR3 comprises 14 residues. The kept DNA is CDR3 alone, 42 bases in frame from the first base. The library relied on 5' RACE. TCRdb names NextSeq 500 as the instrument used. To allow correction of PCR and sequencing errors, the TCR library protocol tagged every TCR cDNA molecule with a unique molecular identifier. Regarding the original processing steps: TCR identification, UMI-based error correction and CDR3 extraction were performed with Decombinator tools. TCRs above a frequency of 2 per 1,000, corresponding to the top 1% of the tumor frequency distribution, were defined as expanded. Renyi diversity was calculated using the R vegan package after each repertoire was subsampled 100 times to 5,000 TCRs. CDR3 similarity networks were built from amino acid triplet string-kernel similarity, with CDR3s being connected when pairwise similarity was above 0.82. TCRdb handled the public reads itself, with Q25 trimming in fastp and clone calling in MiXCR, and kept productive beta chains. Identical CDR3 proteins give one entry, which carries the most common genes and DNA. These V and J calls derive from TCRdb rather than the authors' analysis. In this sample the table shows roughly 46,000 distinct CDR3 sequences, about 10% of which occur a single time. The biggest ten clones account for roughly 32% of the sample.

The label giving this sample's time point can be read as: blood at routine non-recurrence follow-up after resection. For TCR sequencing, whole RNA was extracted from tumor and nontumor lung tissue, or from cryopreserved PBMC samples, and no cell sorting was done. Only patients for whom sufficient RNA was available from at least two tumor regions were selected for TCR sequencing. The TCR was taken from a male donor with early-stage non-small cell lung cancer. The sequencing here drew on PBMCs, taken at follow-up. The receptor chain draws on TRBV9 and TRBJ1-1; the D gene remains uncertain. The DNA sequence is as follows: TGTGCCAGCAGCGTAGGCCTTTCGAACACTGAAGCTTTCTTT. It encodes CASSVGLSNTEAFF. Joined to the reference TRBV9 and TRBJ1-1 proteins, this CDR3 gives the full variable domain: DSGVTQTPKHLITATGQRVTLRCSPRSGDLSVYWYQQSLDQGLQFLIQYYNGEERAKGNILERFSAQQFPDLHSELNLSSLELGDSALYFCASSVGLSNTEAFFGQGTRLTVV.